This T cell receptor (beta chain) was sequenced for a study of preoperative IRX-2 immunotherapy in early breast cancer. Libraries were prepared by immunoSEQ multiplex PCR; TCRdb keeps only in-frame clonotypes and omits some of them. The sample lists 30,000 to 45,000 clones; 82% were seen once. Germline CDR1 is MNHGY and CDR2 is SAAAGT. Trimming removed 2 bases at V and 3 bases at J, with 10 bases between. The CDR3 is made up of 14 amino acids. Treatment noted: preoperative locoregional IRX-2 cytokine immunotherapy. Samples came from a phase Ib trial of preoperative locoregional IRX-2 cytokine immunotherapy.

The material was lymph node tissue, obtained after IRX-2 immunotherapy. The clonotype comes from a human donor with breast cancer. J is TRBJ1-2 and V is TRBV6-8, with D tentatively TRBD1 (6 bases). CDR3 bases: TGTGCCAGCAGTTACGGGGGGCCCGACTATGGCTACACCTTC. This sequence encodes CASSYGGPDYGYTF.